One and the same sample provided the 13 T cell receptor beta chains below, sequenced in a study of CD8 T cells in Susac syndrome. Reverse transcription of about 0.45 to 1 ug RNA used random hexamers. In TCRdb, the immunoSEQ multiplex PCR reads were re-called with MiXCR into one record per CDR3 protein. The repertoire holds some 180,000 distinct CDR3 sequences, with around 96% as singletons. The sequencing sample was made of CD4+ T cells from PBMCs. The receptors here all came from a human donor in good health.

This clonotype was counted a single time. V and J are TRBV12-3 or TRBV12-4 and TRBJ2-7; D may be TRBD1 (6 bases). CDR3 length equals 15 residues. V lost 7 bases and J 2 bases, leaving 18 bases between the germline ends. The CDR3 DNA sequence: TGTGCCAGCATCGCCCCGGGACACCGGCCCTACGAGCAGTACTTC. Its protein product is CASIAPGHRPYEQYF.

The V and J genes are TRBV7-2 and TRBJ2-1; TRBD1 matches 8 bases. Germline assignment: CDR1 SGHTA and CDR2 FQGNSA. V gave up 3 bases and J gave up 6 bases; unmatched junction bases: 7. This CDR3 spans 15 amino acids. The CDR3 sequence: CASSFAQGAANEQFF. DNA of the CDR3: TGTGCCAGCAGCTTTGCGCAGGGGGCCGCCAATGAGCAGTTCTTC. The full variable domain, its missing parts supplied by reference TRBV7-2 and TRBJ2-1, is GAGVSQSPSNKVTEKGKDVELRCDPISGHTALYWYRQSLGQGLEFLIYFQGNSAPDKSGLPSDRFSAERTGGSVSTLTIQRTQQEDSAVYLCASSFAQGAANEQFFGPGTRLTVL.

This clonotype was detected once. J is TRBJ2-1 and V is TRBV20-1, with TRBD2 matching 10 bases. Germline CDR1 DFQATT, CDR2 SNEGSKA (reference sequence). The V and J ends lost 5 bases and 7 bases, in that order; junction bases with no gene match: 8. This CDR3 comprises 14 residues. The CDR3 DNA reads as TGCAGTGCTCCCCGTACGACTAGCGGGAATGAGCAGTTCTTC. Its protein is CSAPRTTSGNEQFF.

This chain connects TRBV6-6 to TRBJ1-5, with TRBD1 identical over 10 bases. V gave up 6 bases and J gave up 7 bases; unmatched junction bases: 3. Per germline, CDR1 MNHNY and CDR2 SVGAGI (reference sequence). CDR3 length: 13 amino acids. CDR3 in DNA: TGTGCCAGCAGACCGGGACAGGGGCAGCCCCAGCATTTT. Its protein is CASRPGQGQPQHF.

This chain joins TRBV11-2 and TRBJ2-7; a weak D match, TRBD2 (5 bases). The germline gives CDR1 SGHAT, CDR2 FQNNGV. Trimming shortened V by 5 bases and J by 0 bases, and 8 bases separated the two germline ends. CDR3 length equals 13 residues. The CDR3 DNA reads TGTGCCAGCAGCCATGGGAGCTCCTACGAGCAGTACTTC. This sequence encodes CASSHGSSYEQYF.

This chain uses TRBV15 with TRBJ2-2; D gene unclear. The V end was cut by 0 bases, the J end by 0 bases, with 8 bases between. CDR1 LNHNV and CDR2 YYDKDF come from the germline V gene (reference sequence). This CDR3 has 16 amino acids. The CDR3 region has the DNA TGTGCCACCAGCAGAGAACCACAGTCGAACACCGGGGAGCTGTTTTTT. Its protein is CATSREPQSNTGELFF. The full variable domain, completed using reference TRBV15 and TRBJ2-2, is DAMVIQNPRYQVTQFGKPVTLSCSQTLNHNVMYWYQQKSSQAPKLLFHYYDKDFNNEADTPDNFQSRRPNTSFCFLDIRSPGLGDTAMYLCATSREPQSNTGELFFGEGSRLTVL.

CDR3 in DNA: TGTGCCAGCAGTTTATGGGGCGTGAGCACAGATACGCAGTATTTT. Translated, it gives CASSLWGVSTDTQYF. The V gene is TRBV27, the J gene TRBJ2-3; TRBD1 might be the D (5 bases). The CDR3 is 15 amino acids. Trimming left V 1 base short and J 0 bases short, with 8 bases between. The germline gives CDR1 MNHEY, CDR2 SMNVEV (reference sequence).

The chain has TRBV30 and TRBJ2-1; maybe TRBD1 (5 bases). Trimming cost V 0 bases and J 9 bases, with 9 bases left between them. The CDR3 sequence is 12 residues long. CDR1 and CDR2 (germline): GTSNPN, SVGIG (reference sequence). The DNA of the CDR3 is TGTGCCTGGAGTGTACAGGCAGGTGAGCAGTTCTTC. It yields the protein CAWSVQAGEQFF.

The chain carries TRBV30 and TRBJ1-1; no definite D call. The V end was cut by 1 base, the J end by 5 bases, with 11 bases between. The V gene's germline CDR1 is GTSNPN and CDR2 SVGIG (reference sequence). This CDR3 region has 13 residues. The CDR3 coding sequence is TGTGCCTGGAGTGATTGGAGGGAAACTGAAGCTTTCTTT. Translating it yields CAWSDWRETEAFF.

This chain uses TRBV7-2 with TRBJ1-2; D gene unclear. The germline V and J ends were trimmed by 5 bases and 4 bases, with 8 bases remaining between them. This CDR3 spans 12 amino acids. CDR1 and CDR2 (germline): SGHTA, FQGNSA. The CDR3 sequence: CASSTTSYGYTF. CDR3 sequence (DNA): TGTGCCAGCAGCACCACATCCTATGGCTACACCTTC.

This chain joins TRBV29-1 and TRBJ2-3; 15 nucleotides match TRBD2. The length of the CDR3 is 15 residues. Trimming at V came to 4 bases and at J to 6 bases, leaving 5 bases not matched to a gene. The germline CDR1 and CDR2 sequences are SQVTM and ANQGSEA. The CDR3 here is CSVGGLAGGDDTQYF. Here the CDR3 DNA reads TGCAGCGTTGGAGGACTAGCGGGAGGGGACGATACGCAGTATTTT.

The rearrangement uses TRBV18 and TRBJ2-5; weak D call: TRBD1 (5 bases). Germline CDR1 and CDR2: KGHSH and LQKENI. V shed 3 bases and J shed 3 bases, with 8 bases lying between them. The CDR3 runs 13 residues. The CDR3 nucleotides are TGTGCCAGCTCACCCGGACAAGAAGAGACCCAGTACTTC. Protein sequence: CASSPGQEETQYF.

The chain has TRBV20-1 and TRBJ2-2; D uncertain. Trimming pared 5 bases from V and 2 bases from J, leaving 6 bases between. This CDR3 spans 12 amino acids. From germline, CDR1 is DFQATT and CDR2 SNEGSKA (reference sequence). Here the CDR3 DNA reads TGCAGTGCTGAGCCTAACACCGGGGAGCTGTTTTTT. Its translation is CSAEPNTGELFF.